This section outlines one TCR beta chain sequence together with its context. Its antigen is still unknown. The sample belongs to a study of radiotherapy plus CTLA-4 blockade in lung cancer. Study-wide points: Response, reportedly, was best predicted by interferon-beta along with early blood T cell clone dynamics.

Measured with immunoSEQ multiplex PCR; TCRdb has only the in-frame clones, and not every one. Here the sample spans about 80,000 clones, 60% to 85% being singletons. The receptor comes from a human donor with non-small cell lung cancer whose response to radiotherapy plus ipilimumab could not be evaluated. Some clones in this sample may be carry-over from other donors' samples. Sequencing was performed on peripheral blood, taken from a patient treated with radiotherapy plus ipilimumab.

Here the CDR3 reads CASSLDQRSGNEQFF. CDR3 coding DNA: TGTGCCAGCAGCTTAGATCAGCGATCGGGGAATGAGCAGTTCTTC. The chain recombines TRBV11-3 with TRBJ2-1, with a tentative D call TRBD2 (5 bases). Germline V gene sequence: CDR1 SGHNT, CDR2 YENEEA. V gave up 0 bases and J gave up 7 bases, with 13 bases separating them. There are 15 residues in the CDR3.